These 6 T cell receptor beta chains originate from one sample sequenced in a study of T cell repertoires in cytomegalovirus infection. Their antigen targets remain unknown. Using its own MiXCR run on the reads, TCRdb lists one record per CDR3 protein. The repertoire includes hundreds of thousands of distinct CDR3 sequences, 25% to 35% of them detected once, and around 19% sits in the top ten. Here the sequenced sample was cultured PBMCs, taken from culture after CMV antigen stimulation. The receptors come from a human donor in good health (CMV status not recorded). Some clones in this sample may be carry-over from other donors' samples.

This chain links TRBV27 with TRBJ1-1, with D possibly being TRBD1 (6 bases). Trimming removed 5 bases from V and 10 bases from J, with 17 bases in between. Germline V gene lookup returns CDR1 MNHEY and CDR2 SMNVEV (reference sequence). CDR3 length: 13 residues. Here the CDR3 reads CASSDETGMVAFF. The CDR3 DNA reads TGTGCCAGCAGTGACGAGACAGGCATGGTAGCTTTCTTT.

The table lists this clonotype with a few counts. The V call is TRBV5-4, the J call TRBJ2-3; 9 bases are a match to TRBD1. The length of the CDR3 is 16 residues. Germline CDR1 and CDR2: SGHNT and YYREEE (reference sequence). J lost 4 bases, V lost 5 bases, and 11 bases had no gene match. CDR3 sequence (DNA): TGTGCCAGCAGACAAGGGACAGGGAAGGGGGCAGATACGCAGTATTTT. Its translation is CASRQGTGKGADTQYF.

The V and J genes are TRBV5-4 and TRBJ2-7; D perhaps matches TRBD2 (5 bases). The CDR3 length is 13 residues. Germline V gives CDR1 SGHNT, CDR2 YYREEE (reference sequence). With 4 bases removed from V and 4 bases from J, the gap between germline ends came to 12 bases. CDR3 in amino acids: CASSPDSQYEQYF. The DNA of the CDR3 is TGTGCCAGCAGCCCGGACTCGCAGTACGAGCAGTACTTC.

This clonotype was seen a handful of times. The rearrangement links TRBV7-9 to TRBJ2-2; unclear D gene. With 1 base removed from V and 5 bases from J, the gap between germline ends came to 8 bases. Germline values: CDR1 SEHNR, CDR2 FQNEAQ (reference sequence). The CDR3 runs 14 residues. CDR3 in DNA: TGTGCCAGCAGCTTAGATTCTATTACCGGGGAGCTGTTTTTT. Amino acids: CASSLDSITGELFF. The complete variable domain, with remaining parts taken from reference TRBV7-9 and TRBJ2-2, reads DTGVSQNPRHKITKRGQNVTFRCDPISEHNRLYWYRQTLGQGPEFLTYFQNEAQLEKSRLLSDRFSAERPKGSFSTLEIQRTEQGDSAMYLCASSLDSITGELFFGEGSRLTVL.

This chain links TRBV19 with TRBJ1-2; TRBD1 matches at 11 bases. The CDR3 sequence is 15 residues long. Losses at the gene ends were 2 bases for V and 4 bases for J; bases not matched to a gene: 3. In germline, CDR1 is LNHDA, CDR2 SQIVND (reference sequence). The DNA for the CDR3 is TGTGCCAGTAGTATACGGACAGGGGGCGTCTATGGCTACACCTTC. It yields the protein CASSIRTGGVYGYTF. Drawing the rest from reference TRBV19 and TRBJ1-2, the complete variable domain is DGGITQSPKYLFRKEGQNVTLSCEQNLNHDAMYWYRQDPGQGLRLIYYSQIVNDFQKGDIAEGYSVSREKKESFPLTVTSAQKNPTAFYLCASSIRTGGVYGYTFGSGTRLTVV.

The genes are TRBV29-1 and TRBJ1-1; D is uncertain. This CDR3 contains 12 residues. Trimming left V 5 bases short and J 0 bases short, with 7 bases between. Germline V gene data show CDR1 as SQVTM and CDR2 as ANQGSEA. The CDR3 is CSVLNLNTEAFF. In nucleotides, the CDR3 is TGCAGCGTTCTGAATCTGAACACTGAAGCTTTCTTT.